The TCR beta chain under discussion was sequenced for a study of CD8 T cells in Susac syndrome. Random hexamers were used to reverse transcribe the RNA input (about 0.45 to 1 ug). The amplification used immunoSEQ multiplex PCR on TCR beta CDR3; it spanned 54 Vbeta and 13 Jbeta. Via MiXCR, TCRdb re-called the immunoSEQ multiplex PCR reads, giving one row per CDR3 protein. The table lists around 130,000 distinct CDR3 sequences, 90% to 95% of them singletons. On this clonotype: Its target is not known.

CD8+ and CD4+ T cells circulating in blood were sequenced for TCR beta. CD8+ and CD4+ T cells were negatively isolated; TEMRA cells were FACS-enriched. Study-level results: In its TCR sequencing and HLA analysis, the study acknowledged that the number of individuals was relatively small.

Per the germline V gene, CDR1 is SQVTM and CDR2 is ANQGSEA. The CDR3 length is 13 residues. The V gene lost 4 bases and the J gene lost 4 bases, with 13 bases spanning the gap. The genes are TRBV29-1 and TRBJ1-1, with a tentative D call TRBD1 (5 bases). This TCR was sampled from a human donor in good health. Sequenced: CD4+ T cells from PBMCs. The CDR3 region is CSVGPIGGTEAFF. For the CDR3, the DNA is TGCAGCGTTGGACCCATCGGGGGCACTGAAGCTTTCTTT.